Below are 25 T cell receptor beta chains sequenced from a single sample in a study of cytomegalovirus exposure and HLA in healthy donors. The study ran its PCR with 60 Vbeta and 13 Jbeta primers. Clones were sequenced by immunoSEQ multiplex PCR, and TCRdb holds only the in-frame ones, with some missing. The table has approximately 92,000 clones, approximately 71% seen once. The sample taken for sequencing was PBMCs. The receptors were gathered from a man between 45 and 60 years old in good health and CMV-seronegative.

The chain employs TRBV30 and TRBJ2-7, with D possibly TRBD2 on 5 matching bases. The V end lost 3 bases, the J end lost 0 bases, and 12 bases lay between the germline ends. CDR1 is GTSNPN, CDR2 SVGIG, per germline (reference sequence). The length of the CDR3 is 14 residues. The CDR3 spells CAWSNTGSSYEQYV. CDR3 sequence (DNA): TGTGCCTGGAGCAATACGGGGAGCTCCTACGAGCAGTACGTC.

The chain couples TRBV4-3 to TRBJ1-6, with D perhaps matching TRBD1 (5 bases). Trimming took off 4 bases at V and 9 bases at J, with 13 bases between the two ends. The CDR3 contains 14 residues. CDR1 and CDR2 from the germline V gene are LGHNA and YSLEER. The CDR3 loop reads CASSPGGYGSPLHF. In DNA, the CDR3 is TGCGCCAGCAGCCCCGGGGGTTACGGTTCACCCCTCCACTTT.

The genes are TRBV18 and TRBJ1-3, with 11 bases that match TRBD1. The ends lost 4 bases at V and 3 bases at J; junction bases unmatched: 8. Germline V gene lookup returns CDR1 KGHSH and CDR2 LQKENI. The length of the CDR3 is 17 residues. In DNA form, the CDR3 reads TGTGCCAGCTCACGGACAGGGGGCGCCTGGGATGGAAACACCATATATTTT. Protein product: CASSRTGGAWDGNTIYF. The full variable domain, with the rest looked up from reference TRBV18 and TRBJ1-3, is NAGVMQNPRHLVRRRGQEARLRCSPMKGHSHVYWYRQLPEEGLKFMVYLQKENIIDESGMPKERFSAEFPKEGPSILRIQQVVRGDSAAYFCASSRTGGAWDGNTIYFGEGSWLTVV.

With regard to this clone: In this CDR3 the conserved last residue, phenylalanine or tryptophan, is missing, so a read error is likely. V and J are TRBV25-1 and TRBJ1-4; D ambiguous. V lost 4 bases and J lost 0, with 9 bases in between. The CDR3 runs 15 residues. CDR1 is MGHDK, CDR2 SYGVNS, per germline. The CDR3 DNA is TGTGCCAGCAGTGGCAGAGCTACAACTAATGAAAAACTGTTTGTT. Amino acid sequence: CASSGRATTNEKLFV.

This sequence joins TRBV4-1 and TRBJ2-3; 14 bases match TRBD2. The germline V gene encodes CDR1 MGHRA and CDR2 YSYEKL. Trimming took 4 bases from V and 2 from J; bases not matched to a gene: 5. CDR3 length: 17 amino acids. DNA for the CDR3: TGCGCCAGCAGCCTGAGGACTAGCGGGGGGAACACAGATACGCAGTATTTT. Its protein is CASSLRTSGGNTDTQYF.

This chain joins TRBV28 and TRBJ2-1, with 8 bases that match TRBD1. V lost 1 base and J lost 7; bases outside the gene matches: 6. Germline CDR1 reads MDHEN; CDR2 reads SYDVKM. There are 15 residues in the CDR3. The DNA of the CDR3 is TGTGCCAGCAGTTTATCGGCAGGGGGCTCAAATGAGCAGTTCTTC. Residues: CASSLSAGGSNEQFF. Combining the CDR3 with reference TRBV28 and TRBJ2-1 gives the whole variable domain DVKVTQSSRYLVKRTGEKVFLECVQDMDHENMFWYRQDPGLGLRLIYFSYDVKMKEKGDIPEGYSVSREKKERFSLILESASTNQTSMYLCASSLSAGGSNEQFFGPGTRLTVL.

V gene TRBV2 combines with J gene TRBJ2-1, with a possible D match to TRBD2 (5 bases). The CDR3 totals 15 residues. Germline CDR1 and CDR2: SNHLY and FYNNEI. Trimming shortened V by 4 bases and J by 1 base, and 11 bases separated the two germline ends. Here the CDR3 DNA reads TGTGCCAGCAGTGTCCGGTCGGGGTCCTACAATGAGCAGTTCTTC. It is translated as CASSVRSGSYNEQFF.

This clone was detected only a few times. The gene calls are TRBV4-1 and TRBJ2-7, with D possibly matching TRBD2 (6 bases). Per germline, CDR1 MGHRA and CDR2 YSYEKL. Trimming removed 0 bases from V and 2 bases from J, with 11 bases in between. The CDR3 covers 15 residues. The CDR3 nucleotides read TGCGCCAGCAGCCAAGATCCGGGACTCCCCTACGAGCAGTACGTC. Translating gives CASSQDPGLPYEQYV.

The CDR3 DNA reads as TGCGCCAGCAGCCAGACCCAGGGTTACGATGAAAAACTGTTTTTT. It yields the protein CASSQTQGYDEKLFF. This chain joins TRBV4-3 and TRBJ1-4; TRBD1 is a possible D gene (5 bases). The germline V and J ends were trimmed by 3 bases and 6 bases, with 14 bases remaining between them. CDR1 is LGHNA, CDR2 YSLEER, per germline. The CDR3 has 15 amino acids.

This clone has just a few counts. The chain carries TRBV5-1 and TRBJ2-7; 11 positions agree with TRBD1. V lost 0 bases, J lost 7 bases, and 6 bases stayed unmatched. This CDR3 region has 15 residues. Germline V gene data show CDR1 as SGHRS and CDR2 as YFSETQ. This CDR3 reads CASSLEGQGAGEQYF. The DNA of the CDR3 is TGCGCCAGCAGCTTGGAAGGACAGGGGGCGGGGGAGCAGTACTTC. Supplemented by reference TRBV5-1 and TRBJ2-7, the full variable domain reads KAGVTQTPRYLIKTRGQQVTLSCSPISGHRSVSWYQQTPGQGLQFLFEYFSETQRNKGNFPGRFSGRQFSNSRSEMNVSTLELGDSALYLCASSLEGQGAGEQYFGPGTRLTVT.

The CDR3 nucleotides read TGTGCCAGCAGAAAAAACCGGAGGGGTAATGAAAAACTGTTTTTT. It encodes CASRKNRRGNEKLFF. The V and J genes are TRBV6-5 and TRBJ1-4; D might be TRBD1 (5 bases). Germline CDR1 reads MNHEY; CDR2 reads SVGAGI. Trimming pared 6 bases from V and 4 bases from J, leaving 15 bases between. This CDR3 contains 15 residues.

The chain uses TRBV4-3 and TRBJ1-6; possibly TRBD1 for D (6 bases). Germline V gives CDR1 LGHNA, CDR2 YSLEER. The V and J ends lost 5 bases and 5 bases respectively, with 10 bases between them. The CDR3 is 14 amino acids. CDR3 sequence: CASSLRTDNSPLHF. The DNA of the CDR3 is TGCGCCAGCAGCTTGCGGACAGATAATTCACCCCTCCACTTT.

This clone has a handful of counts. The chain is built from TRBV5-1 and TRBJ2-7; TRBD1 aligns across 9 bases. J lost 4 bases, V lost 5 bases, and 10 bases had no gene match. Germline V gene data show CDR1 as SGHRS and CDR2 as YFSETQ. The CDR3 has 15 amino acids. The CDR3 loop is CASSSGTGWEYEQYF. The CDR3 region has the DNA TGCGCCAGCAGTTCCGGGACAGGGTGGGAATACGAGCAGTACTTC.

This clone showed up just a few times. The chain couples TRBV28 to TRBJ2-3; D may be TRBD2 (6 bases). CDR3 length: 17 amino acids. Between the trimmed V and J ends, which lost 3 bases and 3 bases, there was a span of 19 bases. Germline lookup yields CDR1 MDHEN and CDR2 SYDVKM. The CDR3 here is CASSLDYVSVSTDTQYF. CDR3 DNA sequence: TGTGCCAGCAGTTTGGACTATGTTAGCGTATCGACAGATACGCAGTATTTT. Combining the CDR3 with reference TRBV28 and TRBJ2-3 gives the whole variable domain DVKVTQSSRYLVKRTGEKVFLECVQDMDHENMFWYRQDPGLGLRLIYFSYDVKMKEKGDIPEGYSVSREKKERFSLILESASTNQTSMYLCASSLDYVSVSTDTQYFGPGTRLTVL.

CDR3 in amino acids: CAISQGTGDNQPQHF. CDR3 DNA: TGTGCCATCAGTCAGGGAACAGGGGACAATCAGCCCCAGCATTTT. The V call is TRBV10-3, the J call TRBJ1-5; 7 positions match TRBD1. The V gene's germline CDR1 is ENHRY and CDR2 SYGVKD. Unmatched junction bases numbered 7, after V lost 5 bases and J lost 3 bases. The length of the CDR3 is 15 residues.

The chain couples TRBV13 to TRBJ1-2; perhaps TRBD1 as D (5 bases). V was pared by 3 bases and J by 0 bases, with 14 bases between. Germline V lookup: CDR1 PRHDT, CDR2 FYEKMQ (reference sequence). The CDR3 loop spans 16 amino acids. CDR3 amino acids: CASSFKRARANYGYTF. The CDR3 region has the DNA TGTGCCAGCAGCTTTAAAAGGGCCAGGGCTAACTATGGCTACACCTTC.

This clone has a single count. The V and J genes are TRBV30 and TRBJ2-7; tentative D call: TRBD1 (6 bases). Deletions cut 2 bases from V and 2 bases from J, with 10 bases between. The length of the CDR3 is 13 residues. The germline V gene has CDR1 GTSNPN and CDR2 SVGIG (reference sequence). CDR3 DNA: TGTGCCTGGAGTCTGGACAGTGCCTACGAGCAGTACGTC. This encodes CAWSLDSAYEQYV.

The CDR3 region has the DNA TGCGCCAGCCAGGGGACAGGGGCGGTCCAGGAGACCCAGTACTTC. Translated, it gives CASQGTGAVQETQYF. This sequence joins TRBV5-1 and TRBJ2-5; 10 bases align to TRBD1. Germline V lookup: CDR1 SGHRS, CDR2 YFSETQ. This CDR3 is 15 amino acids long. J lost 5 bases, V lost 7 bases, and 11 bases had no gene match.

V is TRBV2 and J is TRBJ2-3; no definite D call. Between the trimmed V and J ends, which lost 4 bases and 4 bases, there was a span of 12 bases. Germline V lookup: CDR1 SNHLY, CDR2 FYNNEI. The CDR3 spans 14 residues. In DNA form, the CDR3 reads TGTGCCAGCAGTGTGCGGCTAGTTGCAGATACGCAGTATTTT. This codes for CASSVRLVADTQYF.

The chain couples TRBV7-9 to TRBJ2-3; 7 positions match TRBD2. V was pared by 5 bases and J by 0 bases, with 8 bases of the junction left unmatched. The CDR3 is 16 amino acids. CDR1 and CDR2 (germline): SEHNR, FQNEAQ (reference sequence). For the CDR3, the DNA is TGTGCCAGCAGCACGTCCCTAGCGGCTAGCACAGATACGCAGTATTTT. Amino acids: CASSTSLAASTDTQYF.

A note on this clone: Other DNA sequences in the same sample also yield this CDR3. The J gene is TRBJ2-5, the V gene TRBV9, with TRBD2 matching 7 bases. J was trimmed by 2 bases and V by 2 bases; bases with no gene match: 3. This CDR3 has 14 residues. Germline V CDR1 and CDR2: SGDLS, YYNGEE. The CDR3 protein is CASSVASGQETQYF. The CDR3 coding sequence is TGTGCCAGCAGCGTGGCTAGCGGACAAGAGACCCAGTACTTC.

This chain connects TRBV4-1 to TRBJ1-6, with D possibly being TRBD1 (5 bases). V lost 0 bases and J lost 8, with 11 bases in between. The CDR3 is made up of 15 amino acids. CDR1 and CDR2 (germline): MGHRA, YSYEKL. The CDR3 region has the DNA TGCGCCAGCAGCCAAGATCGGGGGTGGGATTCACCCCTCCACTTT. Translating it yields CASSQDRGWDSPLHF.

CDR3 protein: CASSPGGTSGTSETQYF. The CDR3 coding sequence is TGTGCCAGCAGCCCAGGTGGGACTAGCGGGACGTCAGAGACCCAGTACTTC. The chain recombines TRBV7-9 with TRBJ2-5, with TRBD2 identical over 13 bases. The V and J ends lost 5 bases and 4 bases, in that order; junction bases with no gene match: 10. The CDR3 has 17 residues. The germline gives CDR1 SEHNR, CDR2 FQNEAQ (reference sequence).

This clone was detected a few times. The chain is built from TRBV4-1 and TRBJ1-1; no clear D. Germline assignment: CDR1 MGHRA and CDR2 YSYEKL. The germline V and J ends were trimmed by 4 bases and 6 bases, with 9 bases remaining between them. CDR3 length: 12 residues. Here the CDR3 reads CASSRPGSEAFF. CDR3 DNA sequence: TGCGCCAGCAGCCGACCCGGGTCTGAAGCTTTCTTT.

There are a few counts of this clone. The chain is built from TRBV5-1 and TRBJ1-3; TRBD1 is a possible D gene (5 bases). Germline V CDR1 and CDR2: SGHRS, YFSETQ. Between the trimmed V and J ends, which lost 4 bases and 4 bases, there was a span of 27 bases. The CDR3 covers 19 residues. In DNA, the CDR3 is TGCGCCAGCAGCCGCAGCTTACAGGCTTCGCGGGATCAGGGAAACACCATATATTTT. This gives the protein CASSRSLQASRDQGNTIYF.